Below are 14 T cell receptor beta chains sequenced from a single sample in a study of early T cells in non-severe SARS-CoV-2 infection. A single record per CDR3 protein comes from TCRdb applying MiXCR to the 5' RACE reads. Among tens of thousands of distinct CDR3 sequences, about 23% were seen once, and the ten largest hold under 6%. Here the sequenced sample was whole blood, taken at baseline. These receptors were collected from an adult who was a healthcare worker with PCR-confirmed SARS-CoV-2 infection or an uninfected control (not recorded which).

This clonotype turned up a few times. The chain joins TRBV7-9 to TRBJ1-1, with TRBD1 as a possible D gene (6 bases). CDR3 length: 15 amino acids. Germline V gives CDR1 SEHNR, CDR2 FQNEAQ (reference sequence). Trimming pared 2 bases from V and 0 bases from J, leaving 10 bases between. CDR3 loop: CASSLLQGMNTEAFF. The DNA of the CDR3 is TGTGCCAGCAGCTTACTACAGGGCATGAACACTGAAGCTTTCTTT.

This clonotype has more than one count but fewer than ten. The chain links TRBV4-3 to TRBJ1-2; TRBD1 agrees at 9 bases. The CDR3 length is 16 residues. Germline CDR1 is LGHNA and CDR2 is YSLEER. Trimming cost V 0 bases and J 8 bases; bases outside gene matches: 10. DNA for the CDR3: TGCGCCAGCAGCCAAGATTGGGACAGGGCGATTGGCGGCTACACCTTC. Translating it yields CASSQDWDRAIGGYTF.

The chain couples TRBV9 to TRBJ2-7; D call uncertain. The CDR3 has 15 amino acids. The V end lost 1 base, the J end lost 2 bases, and 13 bases lay between the germline ends. CDR1 is SGDLS and CDR2 is YYNGEE in the germline V gene. The CDR3 is CASSVLGQLAYEQYF. In DNA form, the CDR3 reads TGTGCCAGCAGCGTATTAGGGCAGCTGGCCTACGAGCAGTACTTC.

This clonotype was counted between two and nine times. The genes are TRBV25-1 and TRBJ2-5, with D possibly TRBD1 on 6 matching bases. Germline values: CDR1 MGHDK, CDR2 SYGVNS. The CDR3 spans 16 residues. V was shortened by 3 bases and J by 4 bases, with 18 bases between the two germline ends. CDR3: CASSDILRGAGETQYF. The CDR3 coding sequence is TGTGCCAGCAGTGACATTCTCAGGGGAGCAGGAGAGACCCAGTACTTC.

V gene TRBV7-2 combines with J gene TRBJ1-2; the D is unclear. In germline, CDR1 is SGHTA, CDR2 FQGNSA. V was shortened by 5 bases and J by 7 bases, with 11 bases between the two germline ends. The CDR3 extends over 12 amino acids. The CDR3: CASSLDLIGYTF. The CDR3 nucleotides are TGTGCCAGCAGCCTAGACCTTATTGGCTACACCTTC. The variable domain in full, completed from reference TRBV7-2 and TRBJ1-2, reads GAGVSQSPSNKVTEKGKDVELRCDPISGHTALYWYRQSLGQGLEFLIYFQGNSAPDKSGLPSDRFSAERTGGSVSTLTIQRTQQEDSAVYLCASSLDLIGYTFGSGTRLTVV.

This clonotype was seen more than once but under ten times. This sequence joins TRBV6-5 and TRBJ2-7; D unclear. The V end lost 5 bases, the J end lost 0 bases, and 8 bases lay between the germline ends. The CDR3 length is 13 residues. In germline, CDR1 is MNHEY, CDR2 SVGAGI. The DNA for the CDR3 is TGTGCCAGCAGTCGCTCACCCTCCTACGAGCAGTACTTC. Its protein is CASSRSPSYEQYF.

This clonotype was found a few times. The J gene is TRBJ2-2, the V gene TRBV29-1, with TRBD2 matching 7 bases. This CDR3 spans 15 amino acids. Germline-derived CDR1 and CDR2 are SQVTM and ANQGSEA. The ends lost 4 bases at V and 5 bases at J; junction bases unmatched: 10. The CDR3 loop reads CSVVRPGGGTGELFF. The CDR3 coding sequence is TGCAGCGTTGTCCGACCGGGGGGAGGTACCGGGGAGCTGTTTTTT.

The chain is built from TRBV12-3 or TRBV12-4 and TRBJ2-3, with a weak D call TRBD1 (7 bases). This CDR3 comprises 15 residues. The ends were cut back, 7 bases at V and 7 bases at J, with 21 bases in the middle. The CDR3 DNA is TGTGCCAGCATCCCATCCCAGGGGGGCCGAAATACGCAGTATTTT. Translating it yields CASIPSQGGRNTQYF.

This clonotype has a handful of counts. CDR3 nucleotides: TGCAGTGCTAGAGAGGGGGCGGAAAATTCACCCCTCCACTTT. It specifies CSAREGAENSPLHF. The chain has TRBV20-1 and TRBJ1-6, with D tentatively TRBD1 (6 bases). Germline CDR1 reads DFQATT; CDR2 reads SNEGSKA (reference sequence). The ends were cut back, 0 bases at V and 7 bases at J, with 10 bases in the middle. CDR3 length: 14 residues.

The chain joins TRBV4-2 to TRBJ2-3; 9 nucleotides line up with TRBD2. The germline CDR1 and CDR2 sequences are LGHNA and YNFKEQ. Trimming cost V 1 base and J 4 bases; bases outside gene matches: 9. The CDR3 runs 17 residues. The DNA of the CDR3 is TGTGCCAGCAGCCAAGGCAGTAGCGGGGGTGTCCCAGATACGCAGTATTTT. It specifies CASSQGSSGGVPDTQYF.

The chain links TRBV10-2 to TRBJ2-7; D is ambiguous. CDR3 length: 15 amino acids. Trimming took 0 bases from V and 2 from J, leaving 11 bases between them. From germline, CDR1 is WSHSY and CDR2 SAAADI. The chain's CDR3 is CASSESADKPYEQYF. The CDR3 region has the DNA TGCGCCAGCAGTGAGTCGGCCGACAAGCCCTACGAGCAGTACTTC.

This clonotype was counted between two and nine times. The V call is TRBV5-6, the J call TRBJ2-7; D is tentatively TRBD1 or TRBD2 (5 bases each). Germline values: CDR1 SGHDT, CDR2 YYEEEE. This CDR3 spans 14 amino acids. The V end was cut by 4 bases, the J end by 3 bases, with 14 bases between. The CDR3 DNA sequence: TGTGCCAGCAGCCCCGCCGGGGCCGACTACGAGCAGTACTTC. This sequence encodes CASSPAGADYEQYF.

This clonotype was detected only once. The J gene is TRBJ2-3, the V gene TRBV30, with unresolved D. V shed 1 base and J shed 0 bases, with 5 bases lying between them. Per germline, CDR1 GTSNPN and CDR2 SVGIG (reference sequence). The length of the CDR3 is 13 residues. The CDR3 loop reads CAWSETSTDTQYF. CDR3 DNA: TGTGCCTGGAGTGAGACTAGCACAGATACGCAGTATTTT.

This clonotype has a handful of counts. The chain links TRBV6-2 or TRBV6-3 to TRBJ2-1; 7 bases are a match to TRBD1. Trimming cost V 6 bases and J 7 bases; bases outside gene matches: 6. Germline CDR1 MNHEY, CDR2 SVGEGT. CDR3 length: 13 residues. The CDR3 sequence is CASSISGQNEQFF. The DNA of the CDR3 is TGTGCCAGCAGCATATCGGGACAGAATGAGCAGTTCTTC.